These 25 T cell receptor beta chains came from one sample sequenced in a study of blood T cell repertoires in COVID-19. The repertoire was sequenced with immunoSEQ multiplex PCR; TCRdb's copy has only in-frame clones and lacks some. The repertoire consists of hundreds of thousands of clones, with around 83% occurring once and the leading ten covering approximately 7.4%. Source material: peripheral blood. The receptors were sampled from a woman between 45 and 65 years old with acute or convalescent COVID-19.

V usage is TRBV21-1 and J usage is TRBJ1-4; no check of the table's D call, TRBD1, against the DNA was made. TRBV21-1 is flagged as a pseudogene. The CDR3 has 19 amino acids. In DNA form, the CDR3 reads TGTCCGATTCAGCCGGGACAGGGGGCTATTGTTTCGACTAATGAAAAACTGTTTTTT. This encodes CPIQPGQGAIVSTNEKLFF.

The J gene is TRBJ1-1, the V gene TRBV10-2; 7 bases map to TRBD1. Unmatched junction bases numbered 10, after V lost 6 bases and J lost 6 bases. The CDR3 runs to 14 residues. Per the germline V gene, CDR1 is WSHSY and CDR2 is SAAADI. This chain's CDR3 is CASRGNTGAAEAFF. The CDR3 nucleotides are TGCGCCAGCAGGGGGAACACAGGGGCGGCTGAAGCTTTCTTT.

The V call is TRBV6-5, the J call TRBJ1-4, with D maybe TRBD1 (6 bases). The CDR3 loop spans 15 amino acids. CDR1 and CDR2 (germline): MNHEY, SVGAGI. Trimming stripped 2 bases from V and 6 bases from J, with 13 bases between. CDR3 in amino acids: CASSYNRELDEKLFF. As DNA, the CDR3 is TGTGCCAGCAGTTACAACAGGGAATTGGATGAAAAACTGTTTTTT.

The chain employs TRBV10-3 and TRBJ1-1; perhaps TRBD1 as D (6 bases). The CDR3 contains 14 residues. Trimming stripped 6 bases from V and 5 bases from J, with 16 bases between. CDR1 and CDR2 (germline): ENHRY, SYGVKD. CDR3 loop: CAIRPGEGGTEAFF. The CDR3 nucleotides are TGTGCCATCAGACCCGGGGAGGGGGGAACTGAAGCTTTCTTT.

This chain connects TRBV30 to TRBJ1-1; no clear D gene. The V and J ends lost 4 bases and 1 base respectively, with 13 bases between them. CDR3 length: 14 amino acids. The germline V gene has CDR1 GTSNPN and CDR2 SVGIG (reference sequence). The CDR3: CAWIEVFRNTEAFF. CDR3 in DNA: TGTGCCTGGATAGAGGTTTTCAGGAACACTGAAGCTTTCTTT.

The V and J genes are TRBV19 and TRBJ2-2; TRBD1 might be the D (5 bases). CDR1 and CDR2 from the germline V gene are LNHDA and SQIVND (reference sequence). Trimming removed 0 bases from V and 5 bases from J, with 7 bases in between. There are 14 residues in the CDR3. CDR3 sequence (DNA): TGTGCCAGTAGTATAGATCAGGGAACCGGGGAGCTGTTTTTT. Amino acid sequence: CASSIDQGTGELFF.

As DNA, the CDR3 is TGTGCCAGCAGCCCGCCCCCACTAGCGGGAGTCGACAATGAGCAGTTCTTC. Translation gives CASSPPPLAGVDNEQFF. The V and J genes are TRBV5-4 and TRBJ2-1, with 11 bases aligning to TRBD2. Germline CDR1 SGHNT, CDR2 YYREEE (reference sequence). V shed 4 bases and J 5 bases; nucleotides not matched to a gene: 11. This CDR3 contains 17 residues.

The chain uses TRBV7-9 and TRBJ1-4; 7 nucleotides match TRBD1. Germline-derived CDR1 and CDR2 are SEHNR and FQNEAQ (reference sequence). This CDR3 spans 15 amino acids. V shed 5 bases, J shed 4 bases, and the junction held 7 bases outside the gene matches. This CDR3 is CASSLRQGINEKLFF. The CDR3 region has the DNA TGTGCCAGCAGCCTACGACAGGGAATTAATGAAAAACTGTTTTTT.

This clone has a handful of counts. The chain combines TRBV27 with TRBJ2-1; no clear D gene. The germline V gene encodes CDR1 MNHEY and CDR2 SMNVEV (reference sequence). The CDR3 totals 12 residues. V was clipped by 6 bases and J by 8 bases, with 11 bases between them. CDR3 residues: CASSTPPDEQFF. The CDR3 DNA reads TGTGCCAGCAGCACCCCTCCGGATGAGCAGTTCTTC.

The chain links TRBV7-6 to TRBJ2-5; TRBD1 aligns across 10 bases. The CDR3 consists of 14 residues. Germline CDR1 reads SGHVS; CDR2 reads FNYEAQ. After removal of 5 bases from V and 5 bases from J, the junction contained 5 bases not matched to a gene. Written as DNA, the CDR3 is TGTGCCAGCAGCGCCGGACAGGGGGTGGAGACCCAGTACTTC. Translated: CASSAGQGVETQYF.

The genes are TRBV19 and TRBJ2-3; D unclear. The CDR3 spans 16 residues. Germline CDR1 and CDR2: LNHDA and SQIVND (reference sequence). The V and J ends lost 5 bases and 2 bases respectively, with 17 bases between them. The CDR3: CASSDPIVRFTDTQYF. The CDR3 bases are TGTGCCAGTAGTGACCCCATTGTGCGGTTCACAGATACGCAGTATTTT.

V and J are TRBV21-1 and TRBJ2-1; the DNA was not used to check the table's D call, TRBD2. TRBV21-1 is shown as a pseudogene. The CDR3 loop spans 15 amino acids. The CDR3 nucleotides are TGTGCCAGCAGCAAAGACACTAGCGGAAACAATGAGCAGTTCTTC. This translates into CASSKDTSGNNEQFF.

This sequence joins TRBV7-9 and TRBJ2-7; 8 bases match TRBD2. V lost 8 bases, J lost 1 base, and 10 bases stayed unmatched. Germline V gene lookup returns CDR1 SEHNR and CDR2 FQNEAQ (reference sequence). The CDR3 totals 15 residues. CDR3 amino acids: CASPPDGRVSYEQYF. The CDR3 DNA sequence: TGTGCCAGCCCCCCCGACGGGAGGGTTTCCTACGAGCAGTACTTC.

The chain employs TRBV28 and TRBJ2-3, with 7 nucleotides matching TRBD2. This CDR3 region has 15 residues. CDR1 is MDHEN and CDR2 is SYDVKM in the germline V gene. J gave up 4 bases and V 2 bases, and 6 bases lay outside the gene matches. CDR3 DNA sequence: TGTGCCAGCAGTTTAAGGATTGGGGGGGCAGATACGCAGTATTTT. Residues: CASSLRIGGADTQYF.

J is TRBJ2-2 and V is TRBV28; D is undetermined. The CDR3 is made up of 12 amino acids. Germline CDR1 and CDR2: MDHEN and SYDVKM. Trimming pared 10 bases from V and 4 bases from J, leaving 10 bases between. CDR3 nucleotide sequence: TGTGCCACCCTTCGGTCCACCGGGGAGCTGTTTTTT. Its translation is CATLRSTGELFF. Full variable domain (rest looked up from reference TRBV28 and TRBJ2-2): DVKVTQSSRYLVKRTGEKVFLECVQDMDHENMFWYRQDPGLGLRLIYFSYDVKMKEKGDIPEGYSVSREKKERFSLILESASTNQTSMYLCATLRSTGELFFGEGSRLTVL.

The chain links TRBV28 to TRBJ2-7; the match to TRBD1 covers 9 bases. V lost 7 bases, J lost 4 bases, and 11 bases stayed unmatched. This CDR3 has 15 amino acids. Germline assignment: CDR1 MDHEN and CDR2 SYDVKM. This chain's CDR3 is CASIPPGTGRYEQYF. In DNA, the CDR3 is TGTGCCAGCATTCCCCCCGGGACAGGGAGATACGAGCAGTACTTC.

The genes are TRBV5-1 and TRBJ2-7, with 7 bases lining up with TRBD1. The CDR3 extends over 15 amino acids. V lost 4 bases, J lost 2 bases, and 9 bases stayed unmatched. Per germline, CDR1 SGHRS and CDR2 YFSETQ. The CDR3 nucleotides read TGCGCCAGCAGCCCAAACCCGGACAGGACCTACGAGCAGTACTTC. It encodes CASSPNPDRTYEQYF.

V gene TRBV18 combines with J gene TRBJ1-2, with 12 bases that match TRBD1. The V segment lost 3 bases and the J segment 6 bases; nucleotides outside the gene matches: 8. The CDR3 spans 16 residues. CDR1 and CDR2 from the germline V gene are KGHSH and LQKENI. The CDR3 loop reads CASSPPGGTGGHGYTF. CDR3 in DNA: TGTGCCAGCTCACCTCCGGGAGGGACAGGGGGCCATGGCTACACCTTC.

DNA for the CDR3: TGTGCCAGCAGCCAAGCAACGAGGGAGAAGTACTTC. Protein: CASSQATREKYF. The J gene is TRBJ2-5, the V gene TRBV3-1 (or the pseudogene TRBV3-2); tentatively, D is TRBD2 (5 bases). Germline lookup yields CDR1 LGHDT and CDR2 YNNKEL (reference sequence). The CDR3 consists of 12 residues. Trimming removed 1 base from V and 12 bases from J, with 12 bases in between.

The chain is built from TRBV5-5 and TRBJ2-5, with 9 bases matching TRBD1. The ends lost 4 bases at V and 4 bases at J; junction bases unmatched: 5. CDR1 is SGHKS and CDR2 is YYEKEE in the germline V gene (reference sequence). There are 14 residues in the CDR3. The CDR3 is CASSLRTGAETQYF. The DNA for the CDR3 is TGTGCCAGCAGCCTCCGGACAGGGGCAGAGACCCAGTACTTC.

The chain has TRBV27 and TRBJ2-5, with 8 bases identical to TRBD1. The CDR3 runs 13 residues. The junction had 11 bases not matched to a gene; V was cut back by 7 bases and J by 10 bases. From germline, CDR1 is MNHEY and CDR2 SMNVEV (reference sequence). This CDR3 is CASTLRQGQNQYF. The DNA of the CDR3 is TGTGCCAGCACCCTTAGACAGGGGCAGAACCAGTACTTC.

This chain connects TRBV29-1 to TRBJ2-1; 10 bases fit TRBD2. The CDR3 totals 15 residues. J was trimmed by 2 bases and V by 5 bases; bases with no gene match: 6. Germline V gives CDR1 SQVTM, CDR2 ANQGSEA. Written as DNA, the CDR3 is TGCAGCGTTTCGCAAGGACTAGCGGCCTACAATGAGCAGTTCTTC. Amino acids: CSVSQGLAAYNEQFF.

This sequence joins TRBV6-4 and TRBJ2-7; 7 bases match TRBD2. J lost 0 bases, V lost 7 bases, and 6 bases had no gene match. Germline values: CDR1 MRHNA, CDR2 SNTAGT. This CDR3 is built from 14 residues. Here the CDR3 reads CASTERESSYEQYF. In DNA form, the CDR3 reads TGTGCCAGCACGGAGCGGGAAAGCTCCTACGAGCAGTACTTC.

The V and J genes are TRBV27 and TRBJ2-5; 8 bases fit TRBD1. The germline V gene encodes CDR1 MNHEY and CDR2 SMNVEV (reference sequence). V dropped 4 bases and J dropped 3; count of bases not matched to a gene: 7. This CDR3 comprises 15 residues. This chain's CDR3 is CASSSQGDEKETQYF. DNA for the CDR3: TGTGCCAGCAGTTCACAGGGGGATGAAAAAGAGACCCAGTACTTC.

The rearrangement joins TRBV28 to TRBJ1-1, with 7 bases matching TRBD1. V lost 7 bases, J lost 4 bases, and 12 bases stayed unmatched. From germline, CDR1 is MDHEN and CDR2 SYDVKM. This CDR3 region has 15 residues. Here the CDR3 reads CASTRAGGRSTEAFF. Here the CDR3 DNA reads TGTGCCAGCACTCGGGCAGGGGGTAGGAGCACTGAAGCTTTCTTT.